This T cell receptor (beta chain) derives from a study of beta chain features in type 1 diabetes. This clone was seen more than once but under ten times. Germline-derived CDR1 and CDR2 are MNHEY and SMNVEV (reference sequence). Trimming stripped 4 bases from V and 0 bases from J, with 16 bases between. CDR3 size: 17 residues. Since all of the isolated RNA was reverse transcribed, expressed TCRB transcripts were what got sequenced. TCRdb keeps only in-frame clones here, not all; method: immunoSEQ multiplex PCR. Among under 900,000 clones listed, roughly 15% were seen once. This chain uses TRBV27 with TRBJ2-1; a weak D match, TRBD1 (6 bases). The sequencing sample was made of naive CD4+ T cells from blood. This sequence originates from a woman under 30 in good health. In DNA, the CDR3 is TGTGCCAGCAGTTCCCGCGTGACAGGTAGCTCCTACAATGAGCAGTTCTTC. Protein sequence: CASSSRVTGSSYNEQFF.